These 30 T cell receptor beta chains came from one sample sequenced in a study of cytomegalovirus exposure and HLA in healthy donors. PCR was performed using 60 Vbeta and 13 Jbeta primers. TCRdb keeps only in-frame clones here, not all; method: immunoSEQ multiplex PCR. The table lists over 150,000 clones, 70% to 90% of them singletons. Input material: PBMCs. All receptors derive from a woman aged 40 to 50 in good health and CMV-seropositive.

The V call is TRBV10-3, the J call TRBJ2-7; 8 bases align to TRBD2. The CDR3 consists of 13 residues. CDR1 is ENHRY, CDR2 SYGVKD, per germline. V lost 10 bases and J lost 7; bases outside the gene matches: 12. The CDR3 spells CATRREGLGEQYF. In DNA form, the CDR3 reads TGTGCCACACGACGGGAGGGCCTCGGGGAGCAGTACTTC.

This chain links TRBV28 with TRBJ2-7, with D perhaps TRBD2 (6 bases). Per the germline V gene, CDR1 is MDHEN and CDR2 is SYDVKM. CDR3 length: 13 residues. The V gene lost 9 bases and the J gene lost 1 base, with 13 bases spanning the gap. CDR3 nucleotide sequence: TGTGCCAGTGTGGGCGGAGGGTCCTACGAGCAGTACTTC. It is translated as CASVGGGSYEQYF.

V usage is TRBV15 and J usage is TRBJ2-1, with D tentatively TRBD1 (5 bases). The CDR3 length is 15 residues. V lost 0 bases and J 9 bases, leaving 15 bases between the germline ends. Germline values: CDR1 LNHNV, CDR2 YYDKDF (reference sequence). The CDR3 bases are TGTGCCACCAGCAGAGATCGGCAGGGAAGGGCTGAGCAGTTCTTC. Translated, it gives CATSRDRQGRAEQFF.

This clone was seen a single time. Within the sample, other DNA sequences also encode this same CDR3. This sequence joins TRBV7-9 and TRBJ2-1; 10 bases align to TRBD2. J gave up 5 bases and V 1 base, and 8 bases lay outside the gene matches. Germline lookup yields CDR1 SEHNR and CDR2 FQNEAQ (reference sequence). This CDR3 is built from 17 residues. DNA for the CDR3: TGTGCCAGCAGCTTAGGGACGTCTAGCGGGAGAAACAATGAGCAGTTCTTC. Its protein is CASSLGTSSGRNNEQFF.

The chain recombines TRBV6-5 with TRBJ2-2, with TRBD2 as a possible D gene (5 bases). The CDR3 loop spans 12 amino acids. Looked up from germline, CDR1 is MNHEY and CDR2 is SVGAGI. V was pared by 6 bases and J by 6 bases, with 8 bases between. CDR3 sequence reads: CASRLAAGELFF. The DNA of the CDR3 is TGTGCCAGCAGGCTAGCCGCCGGGGAGCTGTTTTTT.

This chain joins TRBV27 and TRBJ2-7, with a possible D match to TRBD2 (5 bases). V gave up 6 bases and J gave up 7 bases, with 22 bases separating them. The CDR3 loop spans 15 amino acids. CDR1 and CDR2 from the germline V gene are MNHEY and SMNVEV (reference sequence). For the CDR3, the DNA is TGTGCCAGCAGCCGAACCCAACTAGGCCTAGTGGAGCAGTACTTC. Translation: CASSRTQLGLVEQYF.

V gene TRBV27 combines with J gene TRBJ2-1; 9 positions match TRBD1. The J segment lost 6 bases and the V segment lost 5 bases, leaving 11 bases of the junction unmatched. From germline, CDR1 is MNHEY and CDR2 SMNVEV (reference sequence). The CDR3 loop spans 16 amino acids. CDR3 in DNA: TGTGCCAGCAGTCCATGGACAGGGGTGAGCGGCAATGAGCAGTTCTTC. It is translated as CASSPWTGVSGNEQFF.

This chain joins TRBV5-4 and TRBJ2-7; TRBD2 agrees at 9 bases. The CDR3 runs 13 residues. The ends lost 4 bases at V and 6 bases at J; junction bases unmatched: 5. Looked up from germline, CDR1 is SGHNT and CDR2 is YYREEE (reference sequence). The CDR3 protein is CASSVAGAGEQYF. CDR3 coding DNA: TGTGCCAGCAGCGTAGCGGGAGCTGGCGAGCAGTACTTC.

The chain links TRBV29-1 to TRBJ1-1, with D perhaps matching TRBD1 (5 bases). Germline CDR1 and CDR2: SQVTM and ANQGSEA. This CDR3 region has 13 residues. V was shortened by 4 bases and J by 1 base, with 10 bases between the two germline ends. The CDR3 region is CSVAKQGNTEAFF. The CDR3 DNA reads as TGCAGCGTTGCGAAGCAGGGGAACACTGAAGCTTTCTTT.

This clone was recorded only once. The chain is built from TRBV19 and TRBJ1-1, with TRBD1 matching 10 bases. This CDR3 is built from 16 residues. Germline-derived CDR1 and CDR2 are LNHDA and SQIVND (reference sequence). Trimming took 2 bases from V and 4 from J; bases not matched to a gene: 7. CDR3 sequence: CASSIPRTGGSTEAFF. CDR3 nucleotides: TGTGCCAGTAGTATACCCCGGACAGGGGGGAGCACTGAAGCTTTCTTT. Drawing the rest from reference TRBV19 and TRBJ1-1, the complete variable domain is DGGITQSPKYLFRKEGQNVTLSCEQNLNHDAMYWYRQDPGQGLRLIYYSQIVNDFQKGDIAEGYSVSREKKESFPLTVTSAQKNPTAFYLCASSIPRTGGSTEAFFGQGTRLTVV.

This chain connects TRBV6-1 to TRBJ1-4, with TRBD1 identical over 10 bases. J was trimmed by 3 bases and V by 3 bases; bases with no gene match: 4. This CDR3 is built from 16 residues. The germline CDR1 and CDR2 sequences are MNHNS and SASEGT. In DNA form, the CDR3 reads TGTGCCAGCAGTGAGGGACAGGGGATCGCTAATGAAAAACTGTTTTTT. Translation: CASSEGQGIANEKLFF.

This chain links TRBV29-1 with TRBJ2-5, with a tentative D call TRBD1 (6 bases). The CDR3 has 13 residues. V lost 6 bases to trimming and J lost 5 bases, with 16 bases between them. The germline V gene has CDR1 SQVTM and CDR2 ANQGSEA. CDR3 nucleotides: TGCAGCGTGACGCTGGTGAGGGGGGAGACCCAGTACTTC. Translated: CSVTLVRGETQYF.

This clone was recorded only once. The V gene is TRBV18, the J gene TRBJ1-5; D call uncertain. V lost 3 bases and J lost 0, with 12 bases in between. Looked up from germline, CDR1 is KGHSH and CDR2 is LQKENI. CDR3 size: 16 residues. For the CDR3, the DNA is TGTGCCAGCTCACCGCGATCTGAGAATAGCAATCAGCCCCAGCATTTT. It is translated as CASSPRSENSNQPQHF.

The chain recombines TRBV27 with TRBJ2-1; TRBD2 matches at 7 bases. Germline-derived CDR1 and CDR2 are MNHEY and SMNVEV (reference sequence). V lost 7 bases to trimming and J lost 8 bases; unmatched junction nucleotides: 17. The CDR3 totals 16 residues. The CDR3 reads CASTPLGLGGPDEQFF. The CDR3 bases are TGTGCCAGCACCCCCCTGGGGTTGGGAGGGCCGGATGAGCAGTTCTTC.

The V and J genes are TRBV27 and TRBJ2-1, with 8 bases matching TRBD2. The CDR3 is made up of 18 amino acids. J gave up 2 bases and V 1 base, and 10 bases lay outside the gene matches. Germline V gene sequence: CDR1 MNHEY, CDR2 SMNVEV (reference sequence). The CDR3 sequence is CASSLWGLAGSTYNEQFF. The CDR3 nucleotides read TGTGCCAGCAGTTTATGGGGCCTAGCGGGCTCGACCTACAATGAGCAGTTCTTC.

The V gene is TRBV5-1, the J gene TRBJ2-7; TRBD2 matches at 8 bases. CDR1 and CDR2 (germline): SGHRS, YFSETQ. This CDR3 region has 19 residues. Trimming cost V 0 bases and J 0 bases; bases outside gene matches: 14. The CDR3 loop reads CASSLGFRASGPSSYEQYF. CDR3 DNA sequence: TGCGCCAGCAGCTTGGGATTTCGGGCTAGCGGGCCGAGCTCCTACGAGCAGTACTTC. Combining the CDR3 with reference TRBV5-1 and TRBJ2-7 gives the whole variable domain KAGVTQTPRYLIKTRGQQVTLSCSPISGHRSVSWYQQTPGQGLQFLFEYFSETQRNKGNFPGRFSGRQFSNSRSEMNVSTLELGDSALYLCASSLGFRASGPSSYEQYFGPGTRLTVT.

The chain links TRBV6-6 to TRBJ2-7; 11 positions match TRBD2. Trimming removed 4 bases from V and 3 bases from J; junction bases left unmatched: 5. The germline V gene encodes CDR1 MNHNY and CDR2 SVGAGI (reference sequence). The CDR3 is 15 amino acids. Here the CDR3 DNA reads TGTGCCAGCAGTTCCCCGACTAGCGGGATCTACGAGCAGTACTTC. It is translated as CASSSPTSGIYEQYF.

The J gene is TRBJ2-1, the V gene TRBV19, with D unclear. With 5 bases removed from V and 16 bases from J, the gap between germline ends came to 21 bases. The CDR3 spans 13 residues. Germline V lookup: CDR1 LNHDA, CDR2 SQIVND (reference sequence). CDR3 loop: CASSANRLGDTFF. The CDR3 DNA reads as TGTGCCAGTAGTGCAAACCGTCTTGGTGATACTTTCTTC.

The chain has TRBV4-1 and TRBJ2-2, with TRBD2 identical over 8 bases. V shed 0 bases, J shed 2 bases, and the junction held 2 bases outside the gene matches. There are 16 residues in the CDR3. CDR1 and CDR2 from the germline V gene are MGHRA and YSYEKL. CDR3 DNA: TGCGCCAGCAGCCAAGAACTAGCGGTAAACACCGGGGAGCTGTTTTTT. It specifies CASSQELAVNTGELFF.

The count of this clone is one. V usage is TRBV6-6 and J usage is TRBJ1-2; D not certain. CDR1 MNHNY and CDR2 SVGAGI come from the germline V gene (reference sequence). V gave up 3 bases and J gave up 3 bases, with 17 bases separating them. This CDR3 has 16 amino acids. DNA of the CDR3: TGTGCCAGCAGTTATCCTGCCGCCGGGAACCACTATGGCTACACCTTC. Its protein product is CASSYPAAGNHYGYTF.

The chain employs TRBV7-6 and TRBJ2-7; 8 bases agree with TRBD2. V lost 0 bases, J lost 1 base, and 5 bases stayed unmatched. Germline lookup yields CDR1 SGHVS and CDR2 FNYEAQ. There are 16 residues in the CDR3. The CDR3 loop is CASSLAVGGRSYEQYF. CDR3 sequence (DNA): TGTGCCAGCAGCTTAGCGGTTGGCGGGAGGTCCTACGAGCAGTACTTC. Looking up the rest from reference TRBV7-6 and TRBJ2-7 gives the full variable domain: GAGVSQSPRYKVTKRGQDVALRCDPISGHVSLYWYRQALGQGPEFLTYFNYEAQQDKSGLPNDRFSAERPEGSISTLTIQRTEQRDSAMYRCASSLAVGGRSYEQYFGPGTRLTVT.

V and J are TRBV2 and TRBJ2-5; TRBD2 matches 7 bases. With 10 bases clipped from V and 6 bases from J, the junction kept 14 bases outside the gene matches. Germline V gene lookup returns CDR1 SNHLY and CDR2 FYNNEI. The CDR3 sequence is 14 residues long. CDR3 nucleotides: TGTGCCACCCCCGTAGCGGGCTCCCAGAAGACCCAGTACTTC. Amino acids: CATPVAGSQKTQYF.

The J gene is TRBJ2-3, the V gene TRBV5-1, with D possibly being TRBD1 (6 bases). The CDR3 is 13 amino acids. V was trimmed by 4 bases and J by 5 bases, leaving 11 bases between them. In germline, CDR1 is SGHRS, CDR2 YFSETQ. The CDR3 coding sequence is TGCGCCAGCAGCCCGATGGACAGAGATACGCAGTATTTT. Amino acid sequence: CASSPMDRDTQYF.

This clone was observed a few times. The rearrangement links TRBV19 to TRBJ1-2, with a possible D match to TRBD1 (6 bases). Germline assignment: CDR1 LNHDA and CDR2 SQIVND (reference sequence). V shed 5 bases and J shed 8 bases, with 12 bases lying between them. This CDR3 is built from 12 residues. The CDR3 bases are TGTGCCAGTAGTCCACAGGGTTTGGGCTACACCTTC. Its protein is CASSPQGLGYTF. Full variable domain (missing parts from reference TRBV19 and TRBJ1-2): DGGITQSPKYLFRKEGQNVTLSCEQNLNHDAMYWYRQDPGQGLRLIYYSQIVNDFQKGDIAEGYSVSREKKESFPLTVTSAQKNPTAFYLCASSPQGLGYTFGSGTRLTVV.

The chain uses TRBV18 and TRBJ2-1; 9 nucleotides line up with TRBD1. The CDR3 is made up of 15 amino acids. The junction had 5 bases not matched to a gene; V was cut back by 2 bases and J by 6 bases. Germline CDR1 reads KGHSH; CDR2 reads LQKENI. The CDR3 reads CASSPGTGIGNEQFF. The CDR3 coding sequence is TGTGCCAGCTCACCAGGGACAGGGATCGGCAATGAGCAGTTCTTC. Based on the CDR3 plus reference TRBV18 and TRBJ2-1, the full variable domain is NAGVMQNPRHLVRRRGQEARLRCSPMKGHSHVYWYRQLPEEGLKFMVYLQKENIIDESGMPKERFSAEFPKEGPSILRIQQVVRGDSAAYFCASSPGTGIGNEQFFGPGTRLTVL.

The V call is TRBV5-6, the J call TRBJ1-1; maybe TRBD1 (5 bases). Germline V gene data show CDR1 as SGHDT and CDR2 as YYEEEE. V was shortened by 3 bases and J by 7 bases, with 19 bases between the two germline ends. This CDR3 has 15 amino acids. CDR3 loop: CASSSGTLGYIEAFF. DNA of the CDR3: TGTGCCAGCAGCTCCGGGACTTTAGGCTACATTGAAGCTTTCTTT.

J is TRBJ2-1 and V is TRBV4-2; 9 bases fit TRBD1. V dropped 0 bases and J dropped 3; count of bases not matched to a gene: 9. Germline V gene data show CDR1 as LGHNA and CDR2 as YNFKEQ. This CDR3 comprises 18 residues. CDR3 sequence (DNA): TGTGCCAGCAGCCAAGATAATGCGGGACAGGGTGGCTACAATGAGCAGTTCTTC. It is translated as CASSQDNAGQGGYNEQFF.

The CDR3 region is CASSSEGTVLNTIYF. In nucleotides, the CDR3 is TGCGCCAGCAGCTCGGAAGGGACAGTTCTAAACACCATATATTTT. This chain uses TRBV5-1 with TRBJ1-3, with 7 nucleotides matching TRBD1. Germline CDR1 reads SGHRS; CDR2 reads YFSETQ. The V segment lost 3 bases and the J segment 6 bases; nucleotides outside the gene matches: 9. This CDR3 region has 15 residues.

The chain has TRBV15 and TRBJ1-4; possible D gene TRBD1, 6 bases. Germline V CDR1 and CDR2: LNHNV, YYDKDF (reference sequence). The CDR3 totals 13 residues. V was trimmed by 9 bases and J by 4 bases, leaving 12 bases between them. The CDR3 here is CATETGRNEKLFF. For the CDR3, the DNA is TGTGCCACTGAGACAGGCCGTAATGAAAAACTGTTTTTT.

This clone was observed once. The chain recombines TRBV19 with TRBJ1-5, with 9 bases matching TRBD1. The CDR3 is 17 residues long. Unmatched junction bases numbered 13, after V lost 6 bases and J lost 4 bases. The germline V gene has CDR1 LNHDA and CDR2 SQIVND (reference sequence). CDR3 in amino acids: CASRTNSGTGWNQPQHF. The CDR3 bases are TGTGCCAGTAGAACAAACTCCGGGACAGGGTGGAATCAGCCCCAGCATTTT.